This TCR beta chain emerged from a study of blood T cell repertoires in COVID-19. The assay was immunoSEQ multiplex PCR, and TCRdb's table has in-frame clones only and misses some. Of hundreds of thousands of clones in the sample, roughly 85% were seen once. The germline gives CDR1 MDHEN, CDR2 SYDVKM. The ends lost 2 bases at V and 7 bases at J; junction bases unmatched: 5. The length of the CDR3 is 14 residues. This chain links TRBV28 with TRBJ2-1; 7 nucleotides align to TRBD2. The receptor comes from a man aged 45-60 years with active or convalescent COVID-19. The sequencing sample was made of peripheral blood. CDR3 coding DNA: TGTGCCAGCAGTTTAAGGACTAGGCCGAATGAGCAGTTCTTC. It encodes CASSLRTRPNEQFF.